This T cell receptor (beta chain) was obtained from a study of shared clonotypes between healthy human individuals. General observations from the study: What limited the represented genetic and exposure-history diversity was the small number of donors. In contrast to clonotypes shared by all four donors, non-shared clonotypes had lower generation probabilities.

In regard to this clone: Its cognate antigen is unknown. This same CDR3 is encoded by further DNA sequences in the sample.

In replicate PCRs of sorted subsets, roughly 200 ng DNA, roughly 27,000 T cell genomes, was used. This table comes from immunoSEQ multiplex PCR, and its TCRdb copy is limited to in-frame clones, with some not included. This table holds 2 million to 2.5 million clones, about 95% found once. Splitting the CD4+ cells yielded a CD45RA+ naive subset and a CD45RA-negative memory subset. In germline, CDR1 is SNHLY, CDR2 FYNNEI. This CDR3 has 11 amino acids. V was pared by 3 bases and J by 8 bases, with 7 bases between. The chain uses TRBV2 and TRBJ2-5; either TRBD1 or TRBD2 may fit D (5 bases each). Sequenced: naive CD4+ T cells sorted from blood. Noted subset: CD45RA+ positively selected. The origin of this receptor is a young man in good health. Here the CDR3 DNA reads TGTGCCAGCAGTGAGGGGGAAACCCAGTACTTC. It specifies CASSEGETQYF. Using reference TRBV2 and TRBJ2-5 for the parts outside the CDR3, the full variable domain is EPEVTQTPSHQVTQMGQEVILRCVPISNHLYFYWYRQILGQKVEFLVSFYNNEISEKSEIFDDQFSVERPDGSNFTLKIRSTKLEDSAMYFCASSEGETQYFGPGTRLLVL.